One and the same sample provided the 7 T cell receptor beta chains below, sequenced in a study of CD8+ T cells in alopecia areata. RNA was isolated and reverse transcribed to cDNA, the sequencing template. Here immunoSEQ multiplex PCR was the method, and the copy in TCRdb shows in-frame clones only, minus some. The sample yields about 100,000 clones, 55% to 70% seen once. The sample comprised NKG2D-low CD8+ T cells sorted from blood. The receptors were gathered from a human donor with alopecia areata.

The V call is TRBV5-4, the J call TRBJ2-7; 7 bases fit TRBD2. The CDR3 contains 14 residues. With V trimmed by 3 bases and J by 6 bases, 9 bases remained unmatched. Germline V gene lookup returns CDR1 SGHNT and CDR2 YYREEE (reference sequence). CDR3: CASSSPGTTVEQYF. The CDR3 nucleotides are TGTGCCAGCAGCTCCCCCGGGACTACTGTCGAGCAGTACTTC.

This chain links TRBV7-2 with TRBJ2-1; 10 bases map to TRBD2. The germline V gene encodes CDR1 SGHTA and CDR2 FQGNSA. V was pared by 1 base and J by 4 bases, with 7 bases of the junction left unmatched. The CDR3 has 17 residues. The CDR3 nucleotides are TGTGCCAGCAGCTTAGTCCATCCTAGCGGGAGATACAATGAGCAGTTCTTC. Amino acids: CASSLVHPSGRYNEQFF. Together with reference TRBV7-2 and TRBJ2-1, the CDR3 gives the full variable domain: GAGVSQSPSNKVTEKGKDVELRCDPISGHTALYWYRQSLGQGLEFLIYFQGNSAPDKSGLPSDRFSAERTGGSVSTLTIQRTQQEDSAVYLCASSLVHPSGRYNEQFFGPGTRLTVL.

V usage is TRBV7-9 and J usage is TRBJ1-1; D not certain. Between the trimmed V and J ends, which lost 7 bases and 0 bases, there was a span of 15 bases. This CDR3 has 15 residues. Looked up from germline, CDR1 is SEHNR and CDR2 is FQNEAQ (reference sequence). The CDR3 DNA is TGTGCCAGCATACTTAGTCTCACGGTGAACACTGAAGCTTTCTTT. This encodes CASILSLTVNTEAFF.

This sequence joins TRBV10-2 and TRBJ2-7; 10 positions match TRBD1. J gave up 2 bases and V 2 bases, and 3 bases lay outside the gene matches. This CDR3 comprises 15 residues. Germline CDR1 and CDR2: WSHSY and SAAADI. The CDR3, as DNA: TGCGCCAGCAGTGAGCTCGGGACAGGGGCCTACGAGCAGTACTTC. Amino acids: CASSELGTGAYEQYF.

The genes are TRBV4-1 and TRBJ2-7; D unclear. This CDR3 is 15 amino acids long. Trimming shortened V by 0 bases and J by 3 bases, and 12 bases separated the two germline ends. The germline CDR1 and CDR2 sequences are MGHRA and YSYEKL. Here the CDR3 DNA reads TGCGCCAGCAGCCAAGAAAGCCAGTTCGACTACGAGCAGTACTTC. This codes for CASSQESQFDYEQYF.

This clone was found a few times. The chain recombines TRBV21-1 with TRBJ2-3. TRBV21-1 is a known pseudogene. The CDR3 is 16 residues long. The CDR3 region is CASSKIPRSSTDTQYF. DNA for the CDR3: TGTGCCAGCAGCAAAATCCCAAGATCTAGCACAGATACGCAGTATTTT.

The V gene is TRBV28, the J gene TRBJ2-6; no firm D call. Looked up from germline, CDR1 is MDHEN and CDR2 is SYDVKM. The CDR3 loop spans 17 amino acids. The ends were cut back, 3 bases at V and 2 bases at J, with 14 bases in the middle. CDR3 sequence: CASSLYGAVAGANVLTF. The CDR3, as DNA: TGTGCCAGCAGTTTGTACGGAGCTGTAGCTGGGGCCAACGTCCTGACTTTC.